The sample holds many counts of the clone carrying this T cell receptor beta chain. Antigen: not known. The data originate from a study of T cell repertoires in cytomegalovirus infection. Study-level information: Based on public TCR beta signatures, there were indications of CMV infection and of a matching HLA type.

The CDR3 covers 14 residues. Germline-derived CDR1 and CDR2 are SGHVS and FNYEAQ. Trimming at V came to 3 bases and at J to 4 bases, leaving 2 bases not matched to a gene. Study-wide results and caveats: Summed public TCR beta family frequency identified CMV carriers bearing the relevant HLA. HLA-C-restricted, CMV-specific TCR beta clonotypes were dominant ex vivo.

TCRdb reprocessed the reads with MiXCR, giving one entry per CDR3 protein. The data show about 490,000 distinct CDR3 sequences, less than 30% seen once. This clonotype was obtained from a human donor in good health (CMV status not recorded). Some clones in this sample may be carry-over from other donors' samples. The chain employs TRBV7-6 and TRBJ2-1; 8 bases map to TRBD2. Sequenced material: PBMCs. The CDR3 region has the DNA TGTGCCAGCAGCTTCGGGGGGGGGTACAATGAGCAGTTCTTC. Its translation: CASSFGGGYNEQFF.